This T cell receptor beta chain was recovered during a study of breast tumors, draining lymph nodes, adjacent tissues. Study-wide findings and caveats: Tumors had less TCR diversity than lymph nodes, more than nontumor tissue. Luminal-like breast cancer showed significantly greater tumor-nontumor repertoire similarity than basal-like breast cancer did.

This clonotype was seen at least ten times. No antigen is known for it. CDR1 is KGHDR, CDR2 SFDVKD, per germline. The CDR3 runs to 15 residues. V lost 9 bases and J 1 base, leaving 17 bases between the germline ends. TCRdb re-called the multiplex PCR reads with MiXCR, one entry per CDR3 protein. The table has some 100,000 distinct CDR3 sequences, around 20% seen once. Axillary draining lymph nodes of breast cancer patients supplied the node samples. The sequence came from a female donor with breast cancer. Some clones in this sample may be carry-over from other donors' samples. The chain uses TRBV24-1 and TRBJ2-5; perhaps TRBD2 as D (6 bases). Sequenced input: axillary lymph node tissue. The CDR3 nucleotides are TGTGCCACCTCCCGGGTAGCGGATCTCCAAGAGACCCAGTACTTC. It specifies CATSRVADLQETQYF.